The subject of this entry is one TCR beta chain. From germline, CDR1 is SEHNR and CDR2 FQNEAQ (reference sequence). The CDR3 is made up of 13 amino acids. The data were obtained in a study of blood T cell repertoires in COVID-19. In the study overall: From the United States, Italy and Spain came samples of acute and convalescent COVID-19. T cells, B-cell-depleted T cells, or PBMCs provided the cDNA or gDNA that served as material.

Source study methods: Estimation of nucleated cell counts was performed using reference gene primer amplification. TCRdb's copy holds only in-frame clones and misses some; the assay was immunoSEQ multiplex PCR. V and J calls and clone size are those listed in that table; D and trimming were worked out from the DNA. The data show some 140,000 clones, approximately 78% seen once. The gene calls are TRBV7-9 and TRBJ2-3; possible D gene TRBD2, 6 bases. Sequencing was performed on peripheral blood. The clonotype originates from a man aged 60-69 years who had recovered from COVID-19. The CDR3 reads CAVAAGTTDTQYF. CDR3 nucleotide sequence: TGTGCGGTGGCCGCGGGGACCACAGATACGCAGTATTTT.